This TCR beta chain was documented in a study of T cells in Graves' hyperthyroidism and ophthalmopathy. Study-level points and caveats: Blood also showed most of the thyroid clonotypes that were expanded above 0.001.

This clonotype turned up a few times. Antigen specificity is unknown. Regions amplified from RNA transcripts were the TCR beta CDR3 regions. Initially, a first-round RT-PCR of the TCR CDR3 employed the HTBI primer set. One entry per CDR3 protein, called by TCRdb with MiXCR from the multiplex PCR reads. Here the sample spans hundreds of thousands of distinct CDR3 sequences, about two fifths being singletons. V lost 4 bases and J lost 1; bases outside the gene matches: 12. The CDR3 is 18 amino acids. Germline assignment: CDR1 LNHDA and CDR2 SQIVND (reference sequence). The receptor comes from a man between 18 and 35 years old with Graves' hyperthyroidism. The material sequenced was blood. V is TRBV19 and J is TRBJ1-1, with 10 nucleotides matching TRBD1. The CDR3 coding sequence is TGTGCCAGTAGTACCGACGGGACAGGGGTTGGGGGGAACACTGAAGCTTTCTTT. It yields the protein CASSTDGTGVGGNTEAFF.